This T cell receptor beta chain was retrieved from a study of cytomegalovirus exposure and HLA in healthy donors (dated by TCRdb to the late 2010s). Regarding the complete study: An earlier analysis of 587 of the donors reported about 280 Gb of sequence data and about 120 million unique TCR beta sequences obtained from some 170 million T cells. The genetic ancestry cluster associated with self-reported Caucasian donors included approximately 85% of the roughly 400 genotyped donors. To decide whether each TCR beta V gene segment behaved as functional or pseudogenic, an earlier analysis of some 600 of the donors relied on high-throughput TCR beta sequencing. The T cell repertoires of about 700 subjects were profiled by immunosequencing and related to cytomegalovirus serostatus. In a later analysis, previously published TCR beta repertoires from about 640 donors were re-analyzed and high-resolution HLA genotyping was added so that TCR occurrence patterns could be studied. All discovery cohort repertoires had been generated on a single sequencing platform. Along with the approximately 700-subject first cohort, a separate validation cohort of over 90 different subjects was used. Roughly five DR-DQ haplotypes were handled as single units for association and clustering, since linkage in the cohort was strong. Roughly 310 gigabases of sequencing data and tens of millions of unique TCR sequences were included in an early release covering several hundred HLA-typed donors. Genome-wide SNP genotypes for about 65% of the 666 donors were used in a later genetic analysis, which treated that subset as a discovery cohort. The aim of the study was to test whether cataloging public T cell receptors could identify signatures of past pathogen exposure. On average, roughly 240,000 unique TCR beta nucleotide sequences were sequenced per donor among roughly 430 genotyped donors of the cohort, with about 19% of those sequences being non-productive. The number of donors typed differed by locus, with roughly 620-630 for A, B, C, DRB1 and DQB1, around 500 for DQA1, 606 for DPA1, and some 450 for DPB1. HLA typing covered class I and class II loci at four-digit resolution. To predict cytomegalovirus infection status, the study brought together high-throughput TCR immunosequencing, statistical association of individual TCRs with disease status, and machine learning. Donor age, sex, ethnicity and CMV serostatus were compiled together with the repertoire data. Rather than drawing on any new phenotypic data, the later analysis identified candidate immune exposures from TCR beta sequences and the way those sequences occurred across donors.

The cohort consisted of 600 to 750 healthy bone marrow donors. At the time of sampling, all cohort members were nominally healthy, though unrecorded immune exposures were likely present. The donor was CMV seronegative and was included in the group of a few hundred seronegative cohort members. Every donor gave a peripheral blood sample, and the peripheral blood mononuclear cells from that sample were used for TCR beta sequencing. The Qiagen DNeasy Blood Extraction Kit was used to extract genomic DNA from the blood cell samples. The library came from the immunoSEQ multiplex PCR assay. For the multiplex PCR, a mixture combining 60 forward primers for TCR Vbeta segments and 13 reverse primers for TCR Jbeta segments was used. Amplification of the CDR3 region of rearranged TCR beta genes was performed with a multiplex PCR assay on genomic DNA. The amplified TCR beta libraries were sequenced on the Illumina HiSeq System as 87-base-pair reads. As for how the authors treated the data: In a later analysis, tens of millions of unique TCR beta chains were counted across the 650 to 700 repertoires, and roughly 9.9 million of these chains were shared by at least two donors. Raw reads were error-corrected and collapsed into unique sequences by a nearest-neighbor algorithm in which closely related sequences were merged to remove PCR and sequencing errors. V, D and J gene segments were assigned by aligning CDR3 sequences to IMGT reference sequences. For a sequence to be retained, a match of at least six nucleotides to both a V gene segment and a J gene segment was required. Rearrangements were called productive when the CDR3 lacked stop codons and stayed in frame with V and J; all others were non-productive. CDR3 was defined by IMGT convention, running from the second conserved V-encoded cysteine to the conserved J-encoded phenylalanine. The earlier analysis of about 560 of the donors excluded any sequence lacking an unambiguous match to a single V gene segment. In an earlier analysis of roughly 600 of the donors, a V segment was called functional when productive rearrangements were above 56.7%, and segregating when the standard deviation between donors exceeded 5%. A statistical classification framework was built to diagnose cytomegalovirus status from the catalog of TCR beta chain sequences. V and J gene assignment, in a later analysis, came from comparing TCR nucleotide sequences with IMGT/GENE-DB human TR gene sequences. Using the TCRdist pipeline, a later analysis assigned CDR3 sequences along with most-parsimonious VDJ recombination scenarios. A later analysis defined each TCR beta chain by its CDR3 amino acid sequence plus V-gene family, and excluded reads lacking a unique V-gene family. As a way to deal with suspected cross-contamination and a sequencing artifact, a later analysis dropped approximately 590 nucleotide sequences that were highly shared and had low generation probability. In a later analysis, a clonal expansion index for each public chain was calculated from normalized within-repertoire ranks of inferred template counts. In a later analysis, generation probabilities were computed using a VDJ recombination model fitted to out-of-frame rearrangements, and the results were checked against IGoR. Hypergeometric tests were used in a later analysis to score TCR-TCR, TCR-HLA and TCR-CMV co-occurrence, with a repertoire-size bias correction applied to the TCR pairs. A later analysis estimated false discovery rates by permuting HLA or CMV assignments 20 times. In a later analysis, co-occurring TCRs were grouped using DBSCAN, with TCRdist sequence similarity added in when clustering inside HLA-allele-positive subsets. Co-occurrence clustering excluded repertoires with fewer than 30,000 or more than 120,000 public chains, plus five with anomalous nucleotide sharing. TCRdb's version of the immuneACCESS table is confined to in-frame rearrangements and falls short of the full clone set. An unresolved V gene accounts for under half of the shortfall where checked; the remainder is of unknown origin. Clone size and V and J calls were adopted from that table, with D and trimming inferred from the DNA. This sample comprises approximately 160,000 clones, around 68% of them detected only once. The top ten clonotypes cover roughly 1.4% of the sample.

Paper-wide results and their limitations: Assigning TCR associations to individual alleles was difficult when HLA alleles, especially DR and DQ, strongly co-occurred. The classifier was reported to diagnose cytomegalovirus status with high specificity and sensitivity in both the original cohort and the validation cohort. The sequencing pipeline was judged likely to have produced a cluster of highly shared sequence variants as a technical artifact. In a later genetic analysis, a missense DCLRE1C variant was associated with V-gene and J-gene trimming of TCR beta chains, and the association was replicated in an independent cohort. According to a later genetic analysis, donors in an Asian-associated ancestry cluster had fewer N-insertions in productive TCRs than the approximately 670-donor mean. Because the 87-base-pair reads could not distinguish some IMGT-functional V segments, including TRBV6-2 and TRBV6-3, those segments were excluded. Because some donors lacked HLA typing at each locus, the association tests relied only on the typed subset. According to a later analysis, parvovirus B19, influenza, CMV and Epstein-Barr virus appeared linked to several top co-occurrence clusters. According to a later analysis, most CMV-associated TCR beta chains appeared to be HLA-restricted, and the HLA associations seemed to be driven largely by CMV exposure. Broadly in line with IMGT annotations, most TCR beta V segments showed up in productive rearrangements about 87% or about 30% of the time in an earlier analysis of a few hundred of the donors. Compared with equally common non-associated chains, HLA-associated TCR beta chains in a later analysis were more clonally expanded and had lower generation probabilities. For the cohort, immune exposure information was limited to CMV serostatus. Sequencing depth was assumed to be roughly uniform across donors in the presence/absence analyses, though that assumption may not hold. The cohort was sequenced for TCR beta chains only, and without alpha or paired-chain data the features that could be detected were limited. Most TCR sequences were observed very rarely across donors, whereas some public TCRs were present in many individuals. In vitro tests confirmed that a few of the cytomegalovirus-associated TCR beta chains recognize cytomegalovirus antigens. In a later analysis, the rate of TCR association differed among HLA loci, with DRB1 alleles having the most associated TCRs and HLA-C alleles having the fewest. Linkage disequilibrium might explain the correlated functional status among segregating V segments, but an unknown experimental factor could not be ruled out. A further reported finding was that TCR beta sequences accurately predicted the HLA-A and HLA-B alleles for most subjects in the first cohort. Seventeen rarely observed V segments, including chromosome 9 orphons, were excluded from the earlier analysis of approximately 500 of the donors because counts were too low. According to the authors, the approach could potentially be generalized to other disease states and immunological phenotypes. In a later analysis, around 17,000 TCR beta sequences were associated with specific HLA alleles at a false discovery rate of 0.05. The study listed 164 TCR beta chains as associated with cytomegalovirus.

The V end loses 1 base and the J end loses 5 bases, and a stretch of 15 bases separates them. Per the germline V gene, SGHRS is the CDR1 and YFSETQ is the CDR2. The CDR3 covers 15 residues, taking in both the cysteine and the phenylalanine. The DNA shown is the 45-base CDR3, in frame from base 1. This clone showed up just a few times. What this receptor recognizes is not known. Base qualities are not at hand, and no much larger clone is one base apart. The receptor comes from a man aged 45-65 years in good health and CMV-seronegative. The rearranged segments are TRBV5-1 and TRBJ1-2, with no D gene named confidently. What was sequenced was PBMCs. The nucleotides read TGCGCCAGCAGCTTGCGTTTGGGATCGGGATATGGCTACACCTTC. Its product reads: CASSLRLGSGYGYTF. The full variable domain, completed from the reference TRBV5-1 and TRBJ1-2 proteins outside the CDR3, reads KAGVTQTPRYLIKTRGQQVTLSCSPISGHRSVSWYQQTPGQGLQFLFEYFSETQRNKGNFPGRFSGRQFSNSRSEMNVSTLELGDSALYLCASSLRLGSGYGYTFGSGTRLTVV.